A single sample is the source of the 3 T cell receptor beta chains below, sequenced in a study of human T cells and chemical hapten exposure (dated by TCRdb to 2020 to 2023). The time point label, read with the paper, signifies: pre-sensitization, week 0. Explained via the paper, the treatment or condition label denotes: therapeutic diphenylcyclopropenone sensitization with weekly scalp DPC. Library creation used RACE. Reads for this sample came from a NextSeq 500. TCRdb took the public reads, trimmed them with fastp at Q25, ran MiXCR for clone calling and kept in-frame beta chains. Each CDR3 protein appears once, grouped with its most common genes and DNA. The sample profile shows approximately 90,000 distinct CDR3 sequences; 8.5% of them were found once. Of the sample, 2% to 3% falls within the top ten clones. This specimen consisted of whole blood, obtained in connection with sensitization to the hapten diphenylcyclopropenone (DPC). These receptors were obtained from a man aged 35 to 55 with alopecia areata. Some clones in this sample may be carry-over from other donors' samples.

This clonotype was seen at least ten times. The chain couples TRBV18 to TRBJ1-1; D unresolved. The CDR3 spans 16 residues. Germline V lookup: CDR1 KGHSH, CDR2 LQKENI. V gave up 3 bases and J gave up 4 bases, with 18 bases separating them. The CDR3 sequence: CASSPAEVGSGTEAFF. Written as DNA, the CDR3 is TGTGCCAGCTCACCCGCAGAGGTAGGGAGCGGCACTGAAGCTTTCTTT.

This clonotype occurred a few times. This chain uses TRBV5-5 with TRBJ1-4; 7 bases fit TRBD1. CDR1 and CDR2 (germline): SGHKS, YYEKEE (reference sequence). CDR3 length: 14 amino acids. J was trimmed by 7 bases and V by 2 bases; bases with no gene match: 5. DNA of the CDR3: TGTGCCAGCAGCTTCACAGGGGTTGGTGAAAAACTGTTTTTT. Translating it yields CASSFTGVGEKLFF. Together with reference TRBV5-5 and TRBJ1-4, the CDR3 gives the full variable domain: DAGVTQSPTHLIKTRGQQVTLRCSPISGHKSVSWYQQVLGQGPQFIFQYYEKEERGRGNFPDRFSARQFPNYSSELNVNALLLGDSALYLCASSFTGVGEKLFFGSGTQLSVL.

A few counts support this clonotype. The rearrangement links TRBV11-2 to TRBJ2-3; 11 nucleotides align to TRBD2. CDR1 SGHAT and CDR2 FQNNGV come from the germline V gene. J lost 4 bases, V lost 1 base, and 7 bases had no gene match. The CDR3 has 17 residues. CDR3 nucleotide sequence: TGTGCCAGCAGCTTAGGACTAGCGGGACGCCAAGCAGATACGCAGTATTTT. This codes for CASSLGLAGRQADTQYF.